This is a list of T cell receptor beta chains from one sample in a study of cytomegalovirus exposure and HLA in healthy donors. Some clones are missing from TCRdb's copy, which holds only in-frame ones; the method was immunoSEQ multiplex PCR. This sample has around 160,000 clones, with approximately 80% found just once. The source material was PBMCs. The receptors derive from a man aged 50-59 years in good health and CMV-seropositive. CDR3s include the opening cysteine and the closing phenylalanine or tryptophan. D genes are given only for firm matches. Part of the rows lack a size; the others show once, few, many or a class for expanded clones.

TRBV4-3	TRBJ1-1	NA	few	TGCGCCAGCAGCCAAGATTTGGGGAGGAACACTGAAGCTTTCTTT	CASSQDLGRNTEAFF
TRBV4-1	TRBJ2-1	NA	few	TGCGCCAGCAGCCAATTATATACCGGGGGCAATGAGCAGTTCTTC	CASSQLYTGGNEQFF
TRBV19	TRBJ1-1	NA	once	TGTGCCAGTAGTATTTCCAGGGGCACTGAAGCTTTCTTT	CASSISRGTEAFF
TRBV19	TRBJ2-4	NA	NA	TGTGCCAGTAGTATGGCCTCCGGAGGATGGGCCAAAAACATTCAGTACTTC	CASSMASGGWAKNIQYF
TRBV18	TRBJ1-1	NA	NA	TGTGCCAGCTCACCACAGGCCCTAGTCACTGAAGCTTTCTTT	CASSPQALVTEAFF
TRBV19	TRBJ1-4	TRBD1	NA	TGTGCCAGTAGTATAGAAGCGGCAGGGGGTGGAGAAAAACTGTTTTTT	CASSIEAAGGGEKLFF
TRBV6-1	TRBJ1-6	NA	NA	TGTGCCAGCAGTGTAGCCCACAGGGATTCACCCCTCCACTTT	CASSVAHRDSPLHF
TRBV12-5	TRBJ2-5	NA	NA	TGTGCTAGTGGCACCAACACAGGGTCAGCGGAGACCCAGTACTTC	CASGTNTGSAETQYF
TRBV30	TRBJ2-3	NA	NA	TGTGCCTGGAGTACGGCAGATACGCAGTATTTT	CAWSTADTQYF
TRBV6-5	TRBJ1-5	NA	NA	TGTGCCAGCAGTTGGACTGCAAATAGCAATCAGCCCCAGCATTTT	CASSWTANSNQPQHF
TRBV18	TRBJ2-3	NA	NA	TGTGCCAGCTCGCCTACAGGGACAGATACGCAGTATTTT	CASSPTGTDTQYF
TRBV6-5	TRBJ1-1	NA	NA	TGTGCCAGCAGTTACGTGGGGAGGGACACTGAAGCTTTCTTT	CASSYVGRDTEAFF
TRBV18	TRBJ1-3	NA	NA	TGTGCCAGCTCACAATCGATGGGGAGTTCGGGAAACACCATATATTTT	CASSQSMGSSGNTIYF
TRBV11-2	TRBJ2-7	TRBD1	NA	TGTGCCAGCAGCTCCGTCCGGGACAGGGTGTACGAGCAGTACTTC	CASSSVRDRVYEQYF
TRBV6-4	TRBJ2-7	TRBD2	NA	TGTGCCAGCAGGACCCGACTAGCGGGACTGGCCTACGAGCAGTACTTC	CASRTRLAGLAYEQYF
TRBV4-1	TRBJ1-4	NA	NA	TGCGCCAGCAGCCAAACCGGCGACGGCGGTAATGAAAAACTGTTTTTT	CASSQTGDGGNEKLFF
TRBV4-2	TRBJ1-1	NA	NA	TGTGCCAGCAGCCAAGATATATTGGGGGCCACTGAAGCTTTCTTT	CASSQDILGATEAFF
TRBV15	TRBJ2-5	TRBD1	NA	TGTGCCACCAGCCCAGGGGGGCAGGGGGCCGTGGAGACCCAGTACTTC	CATSPGGQGAVETQYF
TRBV19	TRBJ1-1	NA	NA	TGTGCCAGTTTCGACTCAGGGGAAGCAAGCACTGAAGCTTTCTTT	CASFDSGEASTEAFF
TRBV6-1	TRBJ1-1	TRBD1	NA	TGTGCCAGCAAACAGGGGGCCACTGAAGCTTTCTTT	CASKQGATEAFF
TRBV9	TRBJ2-7	TRBD2	NA	TGTGCCAGCAGCGTAGGGGGGAGGGCGCCCTACGAGCAGTACTTC	CASSVGGRAPYEQYF
TRBV5-1	TRBJ2-1	TRBD1	NA	TGCGCCAGCAGCTTGGCCCGGACAGGCCATGGCTACAATGAGCAGTTCTTC	CASSLARTGHGYNEQFF
TRBV27	TRBJ2-7	NA	once	TGTGCCAGCAGTTTATCACGAGGGCCCGAGCAGTACTTC	CASSLSRGPEQYF
TRBV19	TRBJ1-1	TRBD1	NA	TGTGCCAGTAGTGCACAGGGGATGAACACTGAAGCTTTCTTT	CASSAQGMNTEAFF
TRBV18	TRBJ1-1	NA	NA	TGTGCCAGCTCAGGACAGCAGAACACTGAAGCTTTCTTT	CASSGQQNTEAFF
TRBV6-1	TRBJ2-7	NA	NA	TGCCGCGAGGGGGGGAATCCCAGCGAGCAGTACTTC	CREGGNPSEQYF
TRBV18	TRBJ2-3	NA	NA	TGTGCCAGCTCACCATCCTACACAGATACGCAGTATTTT	CASSPSYTDTQYF
TRBV28	TRBJ2-1	TRBD2	once	TGTGCCAGCAGGTCCTTTAGCGGGGGAGCATACAATGAGCAGTTCTTC	CASRSFSGGAYNEQFF
TRBV19	TRBJ2-2	NA	NA	TGTGCCAGTAGTATGGAAACAGGCGGGGAGCTGTTTTTT	CASSMETGGELFF
TRBV7-2	TRBJ2-5	TRBD2	NA	TGTGCCAGCACCCTAGCGGGGGGGGGATTTGAGACCCAGTACTTC	CASTLAGGGFETQYF
TRBV7-3	TRBJ2-5	NA	few	TGTGCCAGCAGCCGATCGGGTCAACATGGGTACCAAGAGACCCAGTACTTC	CASSRSGQHGYQETQYF
TRBV9	TRBJ2-7	TRBD1	once	TGTGCCAGCAGCGCGGACCCGACAGGGACCTACGAGCAGTACTTC	CASSADPTGTYEQYF
TRBV5-1	TRBJ2-2	NA	once	TGCGCCAGCAGCATGGACCTAACTTTCGGGGAGCTGTTTTTT	CASSMDLTFGELFF
TRBV5-5	TRBJ1-5	NA	NA	TGTGCCAGCAGCCCGGACACCATACCGACATCCCAGCATTTT	CASSPDTIPTSQHF
TRBV5-1	TRBJ1-3	NA	NA	TGCGCCAGCAGAGGGGATGGAAACACCATATATTTT	CASRGDGNTIYF
TRBV6-5	TRBJ1-5	NA	NA	TGTGCCAGCAGACCACAGGAGGGGCAGCCCCAGCATTTT	CASRPQEGQPQHF
TRBV19	TRBJ1-1	NA	few	TGTGCCAGTAGTGGCAGGGGCCCGAACACTGAAGCTTTCTTT	CASSGRGPNTEAFF
TRBV9	TRBJ2-5	NA	once	TGTGCCAGCAGCTCGACGACTTACCAAGAGACCCAGTACTTC	CASSSTTYQETQYF
TRBV27	TRBJ2-3	NA	NA	TGTGCCAGCAGTCTCACGGGACACCACAGCACAGATACGCAGTATTTT	CASSLTGHHSTDTQYF
TRBV5-6	TRBJ1-4	TRBD1	NA	TGTGCCAGCAGCTTTAAGGGACAGCGTAATGAAAAACTGTTTTTT	CASSFKGQRNEKLFF
TRBV18	TRBJ2-7	NA	once	TGTGCCAGCTCACCACAGCGGTCTTCGGGGAACGAGCAGTACTTC	CASSPQRSSGNEQYF
TRBV5-6	TRBJ1-2	TRBD1	NA	TGTGCCAGCAGCACGTACCGGGACAGGGAGAGCTATGGCTACACCTTC	CASSTYRDRESYGYTF
TRBV6-4	TRBJ2-7	TRBD1	NA	TGTGCCAGCAGTGCCGGACAGGGGGCGGCCTACGAGCAGTACTTC	CASSAGQGAAYEQYF
TRBV7-9	TRBJ2-7	NA	NA	TGTGCCAGCAGCAGCCCGCTCGACAGGAGCTCCTACGAGCAGTACTTC	CASSSPLDRSSYEQYF
TRBV7-2	TRBJ2-2	TRBD1	NA	TGTGCCAGCCGGGGACAGGGGGCCTCGGGGGAGCTGTTTTTT	CASRGQGASGELFF
TRBV27	TRBJ2-4	TRBD2	NA	TGTGCCAGCAGTGCAAGACTGACTAGCGGGGGGGACCCAAGGCTAGCCAAAAACATTCAGTACTTC	CASSARLTSGGDPRLAKNIQYF
TRBV2	TRBJ1-2	TRBD1	NA	TGTGCCAGCAGTCGACAGGGCCCGTCCTATGGCTACACCTTC	CASSRQGPSYGYTF
TRBV4-2	TRBJ2-7	TRBD2	NA	TGTGCCAGCAGCCAAGAGGGCGGGACTAGCGCCTACGAGCAGTACTTC	CASSQEGGTSAYEQYF
TRBV4-3	TRBJ2-1	TRBD2	NA	TGCGCCAGCAGCCAAGGACTAGCCAATGAGCAGTTCTTC	CASSQGLANEQFF
TRBV27	TRBJ2-1	NA	NA	TGTGCCAGCAGTTTAGGTCTATTTATCTCCTACAATGAGCAGTTCTTC	CASSLGLFISYNEQFF
TRBV19	TRBJ2-1	NA	NA	TGTGCCAGTAGTATAGTAAGCAGGGACAATGAGCAGTTCTTC	CASSIVSRDNEQFF
TRBV9	TRBJ1-2	TRBD1	NA	TGTGCCAGCAGCGTCGCCGGGACAGATAACTATGGCTACACCTTC	CASSVAGTDNYGYTF
TRBV5-1	TRBJ1-4	TRBD1	NA	TGCGCCAGCAGACACGGGACAGGGATCGTGAATGAAAAACTGTTTTTT	CASRHGTGIVNEKLFF
TRBV5-3	TRBJ2-1	TRBD2	few	TGTGCCAGAAGCTCTGAGACTAGCCACAATGAGCAGTTCTTC	CARSSETSHNEQFF
TRBV5-4	TRBJ2-7	TRBD2	NA	TGTGCCAGCAGCGACGCCGGGACTAGGGGGATCTACGAGCAGTACTTC	CASSDAGTRGIYEQYF
TRBV5-1	TRBJ1-1	NA	once	TGCGCCAGCAGCCAAGAGGGGGGGTGGGTCACTGAAGCTTTCTTT	CASSQEGGWVTEAFF
TRBV7-9	TRBJ2-7	NA	NA	TGTGCCAGCAGCTTAGAGTTAAATGGTCCCTATGGGCAGTACTTC	CASSLELNGPYGQYF
TRBV9	TRBJ2-2	TRBD2	NA	TGTGCCAGCAGCGTAGTCGGTAGCGGGGGGGCCGGGGAGCTGTTTTTT	CASSVVGSGGAGELFF
TRBV7-6	TRBJ2-2	TRBD2	NA	TGTGCCAGCAGCTTGACTAGCGGATACACCGGGGAGCTGTTTTTT	CASSLTSGYTGELFF